This T cell receptor beta chain is from a study of T cell responses to AZD1222 COVID-19 vaccine. Findings and caveats of the study: Seropositivity was recorded at baseline in only a handful of AZD1222 recipients.

Using immunoSEQ multiplex PCR, the repertoire was profiled, and TCRdb retains in-frame clones only, with some absent. The profile shows over 100,000 clones, over 75% of them singletons. Concerning this clone itself: Its antigen is not known.

Germline trimming cut 4 bases from V and 7 bases from J; bases unmatched to any gene: 12. Per germline, CDR1 MDHEN and CDR2 SYDVKM. The CDR3 has 16 amino acids. The clonotype comes from an adult in good health. The chain couples TRBV28 to TRBJ2-2, with TRBD2 matching 7 bases. The specimen was peripheral blood, collected on day 0 of MenACWY control vaccination. The chain's CDR3 is CASSSPGREEGGELFF. Here the CDR3 DNA reads TGTGCCAGCAGTTCCCCGGGGAGGGAAGAGGGCGGGGAGCTGTTTTTT. Together with reference TRBV28 and TRBJ2-2, the CDR3 gives the full variable domain: DVKVTQSSRYLVKRTGEKVFLECVQDMDHENMFWYRQDPGLGLRLIYFSYDVKMKEKGDIPEGYSVSREKKERFSLILESASTNQTSMYLCASSSPGREEGGELFFGEGSRLTVL.